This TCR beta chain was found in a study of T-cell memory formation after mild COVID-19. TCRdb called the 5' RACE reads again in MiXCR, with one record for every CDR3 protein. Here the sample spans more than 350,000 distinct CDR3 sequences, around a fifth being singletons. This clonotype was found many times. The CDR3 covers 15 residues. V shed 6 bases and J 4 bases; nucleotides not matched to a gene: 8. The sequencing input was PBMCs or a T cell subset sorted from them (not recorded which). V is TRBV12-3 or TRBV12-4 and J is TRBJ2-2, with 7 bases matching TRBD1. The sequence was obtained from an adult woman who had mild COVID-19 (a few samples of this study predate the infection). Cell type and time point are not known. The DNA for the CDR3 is TGTGCCAGCAGCCTCAGACAGGGCCCCACCGGGGAGCTGTTTTTT. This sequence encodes CASSLRQGPTGELFF.